This passage covers 18 T cell receptor beta chains from one sample sequenced in a study of cytomegalovirus exposure and HLA in healthy donors. PCR employed 60 Vbeta and 13 Jbeta primers. Clones were sequenced by immunoSEQ multiplex PCR, and TCRdb holds only the in-frame ones, with some missing. The sample holds around 59,000 clones, 80% seen once. The source material was PBMCs. These receptors were collected from a woman in her thirties or forties in good health and CMV-seronegative.

The V and J genes are TRBV6-6 and TRBJ2-7; 11 bases are shared with TRBD2. This CDR3 has 13 amino acids. Losses at the gene ends were 9 bases for V and 6 bases for J; bases not matched to a gene: 7. CDR1 MNHNY and CDR2 SVGAGI come from the germline V gene (reference sequence). This CDR3 is CASLLAGVGEQYF. In nucleotides, the CDR3 is TGTGCCAGTTTACTAGCGGGAGTCGGCGAGCAGTACTTC.

The rearrangement links TRBV6-5 to TRBJ1-1; 9 nucleotides agree with TRBD1. Germline V CDR1 and CDR2: MNHEY, SVGAGI. This CDR3 has 15 residues. Germline trimming cut 7 bases from V and 0 bases from J; bases unmatched to any gene: 6. The CDR3 here is CASNSGTGMNTEAFF. The CDR3 nucleotides are TGTGCCAGCAACTCCGGGACAGGGATGAACACTGAAGCTTTCTTT.

The chain couples TRBV5-1 to TRBJ1-3, with D unresolved. The germline V gene encodes CDR1 SGHRS and CDR2 YFSETQ. The V end lost 2 bases, the J end lost 2 bases, and 11 bases lay between the germline ends. CDR3 length: 15 amino acids. CDR3 region: CASSFTGAAGNTIYF. The CDR3 nucleotides read TGCGCCAGCAGCTTCACCGGCGCGGCTGGAAACACCATATATTTT. Full variable domain (remainder filled in from reference TRBV5-1 and TRBJ1-3): KAGVTQTPRYLIKTRGQQVTLSCSPISGHRSVSWYQQTPGQGLQFLFEYFSETQRNKGNFPGRFSGRQFSNSRSEMNVSTLELGDSALYLCASSFTGAAGNTIYFGEGSWLTVV.

This clone was seen a single time. The gene calls are TRBV7-2 and TRBJ2-3; D is possibly TRBD1 (7 bases). The CDR3 consists of 14 residues. CDR1 is SGHTA and CDR2 is FQGNSA in the germline V gene. Trimming shortened V by 2 bases and J by 3 bases, and 9 bases separated the two germline ends. The CDR3 DNA reads as TGTGCCAGCAGCTTATCAGGGGGGACAGATACGCAGTATTTT. Translation gives CASSLSGGTDTQYF.

This clone was picked up a small number of times. The chain carries TRBV14 and TRBJ2-1, with TRBD2 identical over 9 bases. The J segment lost 3 bases and the V segment lost 1 base, leaving 19 bases of the junction unmatched. The CDR3 runs to 21 residues. Germline CDR1 SGHDN, CDR2 FVKESK. The CDR3 loop reads CASSQVQVPGTSTYHYNEQFF. The CDR3 DNA reads TGTGCCAGCAGCCAAGTACAAGTTCCCGGGACTAGCACCTACCACTACAATGAGCAGTTCTTC. Supplemented by reference TRBV14 and TRBJ2-1, the full variable domain reads EAGVTQFPSHSVIEKGQTVTLRCDPISGHDNLYWYRRVMGKEIKFLLHFVKESKQDESGMPNNRFLAERTGGTYSTLKVQPAELEDSGVYFCASSQVQVPGTSTYHYNEQFFGPGTRLTVL.

This chain uses TRBV18 with TRBJ1-1, with 11 bases fitting TRBD1. There are 16 residues in the CDR3. With V trimmed by 6 bases and J by 6 bases, 12 bases remained unmatched. Per the germline V gene, CDR1 is KGHSH and CDR2 is LQKENI. The CDR3, as DNA: TGTGCCAGCTCCACCCAGGGGACAGGGGGAGGTGCTGAAGCTTTCTTT. It translates to CASSTQGTGGGAEAFF.

The chain is built from TRBV27 and TRBJ1-1; the match to TRBD1 covers 10 bases. Germline CDR1 is MNHEY and CDR2 is SMNVEV (reference sequence). This CDR3 has 14 amino acids. Trimming at V came to 4 bases and at J to 5 bases, leaving 4 bases not matched to a gene. The CDR3 DNA is TGTGCCAGCAGTTCATGGACAGGGGGGACTGAAGCTTTCTTT. As protein: CASSSWTGGTEAFF.

The V and J genes are TRBV11-3 and TRBJ2-1; perhaps TRBD2 as D (7 bases). CDR1 is SGHNT and CDR2 is YENEEA in the germline V gene. The CDR3 is 14 residues long. The V end was cut by 1 base, the J end by 6 bases, with 10 bases between. The DNA of the CDR3 is TGTGCCAGCAGCTTAGGGGGGGGCTTCAATGAGCAGTTCTTC. It encodes CASSLGGGFNEQFF.

J is TRBJ2-1 and V is TRBV6-1; 9 nucleotides agree with TRBD2. The CDR3 extends over 15 amino acids. Germline V CDR1 and CDR2: MNHNS, SASEGT. Trimming removed 4 bases from V and 3 bases from J; junction bases left unmatched: 4. The CDR3 nucleotides read TGTGCCAGCAGTGGGCGGGAGGGTATCTACAATGAGCAGTTCTTC. This translates into CASSGREGIYNEQFF.

The V and J genes are TRBV7-7 and TRBJ2-2; TRBD1 matches at 9 bases. Germline V gives CDR1 SSHAT, CDR2 FNYEAQ (reference sequence). CDR3 length: 17 amino acids. V lost 4 bases and J lost 5; bases outside the gene matches: 11. This CDR3 is CASSSVDGTGKTGELFF. CDR3 in DNA: TGTGCCAGCAGCTCCGTAGATGGGACAGGGAAAACCGGGGAGCTGTTTTTT.

The chain employs TRBV5-6 and TRBJ2-5; TRBD1 agrees at 9 bases. This CDR3 is 13 amino acids long. The germline CDR1 and CDR2 sequences are SGHDT and YYEEEE. V lost 4 bases to trimming and J lost 5 bases; unmatched junction nucleotides: 3. Here the CDR3 DNA reads TGTGCCAGCAGCCCGACAGGGGGGGAGACCCAGTACTTC. This codes for CASSPTGGETQYF. The whole variable domain, filled in from reference TRBV5-6 and TRBJ2-5, reads DAGVTQSPTHLIKTRGQQVTLRCSPKSGHDTVSWYQQALGQGPQFIFQYYEEEERQRGNFPDRFSGHQFPNYSSELNVNALLLGDSALYLCASSPTGGETQYFGPGTRLLVL.

This chain joins TRBV5-8 and TRBJ2-5, with D hard to call. Trimming removed 0 bases from V and 4 bases from J, with 22 bases in between. The germline gives CDR1 SGHTS, CDR2 YDEGEE. This CDR3 spans 18 amino acids. CDR3 nucleotide sequence: TGTGCCAGCAGCTTGGCAAAATTAATGGCAGGCGCCGGAGAGACCCAGTACTTC. It translates to CASSLAKLMAGAGETQYF.

The V call is TRBV5-1, the J call TRBJ1-1; D is possibly TRBD1 (5 bases). The CDR3 sequence is 13 residues long. Germline-derived CDR1 and CDR2 are SGHRS and YFSETQ. Trimming left V 0 bases short and J 8 bases short, with 11 bases between. DNA for the CDR3: TGCGCCAGCAGCTTGGAGGGGAAAGGCGAAGCTTTCTTT. This codes for CASSLEGKGEAFF.

The chain has TRBV14 and TRBJ1-1; no firm D call. V was pared by 4 bases and J by 11 bases, with 17 bases between. Germline lookup yields CDR1 SGHDN and CDR2 FVKESK. This CDR3 comprises 13 residues. CDR3 coding DNA: TGTGCCAGCAGCCCTTTATTAGAGGGTTTGGCTTTCTTT. Translating it yields CASSPLLEGLAFF.

The gene calls are TRBV29-1 and TRBJ2-7, with 16 bases aligning to TRBD2. The CDR3 is 15 residues long. The V gene's germline CDR1 is SQVTM and CDR2 ANQGSEA. After removal of 4 bases from V and 2 bases from J, the junction contained 2 bases not matched to a gene. CDR3 in DNA: TGCAGCGTTGCCGGGACTAGCGGGAGGGCCTACGAGCAGTACTTC. Its protein is CSVAGTSGRAYEQYF.

This clone is a singleton in its sample. The V gene is TRBV5-8, the J gene TRBJ1-5; the D is unclear. Germline V CDR1 and CDR2: SGHTS, YDEGEE. This CDR3 is 15 amino acids long. Deletions cut 0 bases from V and 5 bases from J, with 12 bases between. This chain's CDR3 is CASSLVGRKYQPQHF. The CDR3 DNA sequence: TGTGCCAGCAGCTTGGTTGGGCGCAAGTATCAGCCCCAGCATTTT.

The genes are TRBV15 and TRBJ1-1; possibly TRBD1 for D (6 bases). Germline CDR1 LNHNV, CDR2 YYDKDF (reference sequence). The length of the CDR3 is 17 residues. V shed 5 bases and J shed 0 bases, with 19 bases lying between them. CDR3 sequence reads: CATSRPRGGLMNTEAFF. Here the CDR3 DNA reads TGTGCCACCAGCCGCCCGAGGGGGGGCCTGATGAACACTGAAGCTTTCTTT. The variable domain in full, with the rest retrieved from reference TRBV15 and TRBJ1-1, is DAMVIQNPRYQVTQFGKPVTLSCSQTLNHNVMYWYQQKSSQAPKLLFHYYDKDFNNEADTPDNFQSRRPNTSFCFLDIRSPGLGDTAMYLCATSRPRGGLMNTEAFFGQGTRLTVV.

The chain combines TRBV28 with TRBJ2-7; 10 nucleotides match TRBD1. Per germline, CDR1 MDHEN and CDR2 SYDVKM. The CDR3 is 16 amino acids. V was clipped by 5 bases and J by 0 bases; unmatched bases: 7. CDR3 residues: CASSTPGTGVSYEQYF. For the CDR3, the DNA is TGTGCCAGCAGTACCCCCGGGACAGGGGTCTCCTACGAGCAGTACTTC.